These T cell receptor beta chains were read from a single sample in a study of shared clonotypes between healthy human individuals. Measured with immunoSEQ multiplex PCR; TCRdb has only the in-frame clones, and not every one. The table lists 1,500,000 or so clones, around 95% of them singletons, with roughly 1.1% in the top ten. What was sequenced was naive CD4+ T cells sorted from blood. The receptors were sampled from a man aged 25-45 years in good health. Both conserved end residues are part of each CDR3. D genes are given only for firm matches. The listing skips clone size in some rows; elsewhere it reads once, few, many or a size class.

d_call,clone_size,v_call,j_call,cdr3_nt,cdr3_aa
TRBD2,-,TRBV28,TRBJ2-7,TGTGCCAGCAGTCCCATTTGGGGCGGGAGCCGTTACGAGCAGTACTTC,CASSPIWGGSRYEQYF
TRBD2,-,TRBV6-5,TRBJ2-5,TGTGCCAGCAGTACGGGACTAGCGGGAGCAGAGACCCAGTACTTC,CASSTGLAGAETQYF
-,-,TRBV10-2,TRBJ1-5,TGCGCCAGCCGTCTTGTAGATAGCAATCAGCCCCAGCATTTT,CASRLVDSNQPQHF
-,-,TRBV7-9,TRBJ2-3,TGTGCCAGCAGCTTAGATCATCCAGATACGCAGTATTTT,CASSLDHPDTQYF
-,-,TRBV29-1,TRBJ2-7,TGCAGCGTTGAAGGAGCCTACGAGCAGTACTTC,CSVEGAYEQYF
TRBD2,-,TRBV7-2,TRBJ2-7,TGTGCCAGCAGGGGGACTAGCGGGAGGAAATACGAGCAGTACTTC,CASRGTSGRKYEQYF
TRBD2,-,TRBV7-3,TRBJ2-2,TGTGCCAGCAGCCCCGGACTAGCGGGAGGCGGGGAGCTGTTTTTT,CASSPGLAGGGELFF
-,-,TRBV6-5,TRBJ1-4,TGTGCCAGCGGAGTGGGGGGCAGTCTGGCTGAAAAACTGTTTTTT,CASGVGGSLAEKLFF
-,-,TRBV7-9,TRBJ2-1,TGTGCCAGCAGCCAACATGAGCAGTTCTTC,CASSQHEQFF
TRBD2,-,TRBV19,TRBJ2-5,TGTGCCAGTACTACAAAGGGAGGGAGGGAGACCCAGTACTTC,CASTTKGGRETQYF
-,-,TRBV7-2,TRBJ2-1,TGTGCCAGCAGCTTATACAGCCTAAGCTCCTACAATGAGCAGTTCTTC,CASSLYSLSSYNEQFF
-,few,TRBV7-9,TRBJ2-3,TGTGCCAGCAGCTTAGCGGTACACTTGGAGTATTTT,CASSLAVHLEYF
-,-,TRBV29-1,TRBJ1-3,TGCAGCGGCCGTTGGGCAGGGACACACACCATATATTTT,CSGRWAGTHTIYF
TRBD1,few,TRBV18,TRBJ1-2,TGTGCCAGCTCGCCGGGGACAGGGATTGGCTACGGCTACACCTTC,CASSPGTGIGYGYTF
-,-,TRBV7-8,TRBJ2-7,TGTGCCAGCAGCTTCCCGGGGCGCGAGCAGTACTTC,CASSFPGREQYF
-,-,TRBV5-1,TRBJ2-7,TGCGCCAGTGCGCGGGACTCCTACGAGCAGTACTTC,CASARDSYEQYF